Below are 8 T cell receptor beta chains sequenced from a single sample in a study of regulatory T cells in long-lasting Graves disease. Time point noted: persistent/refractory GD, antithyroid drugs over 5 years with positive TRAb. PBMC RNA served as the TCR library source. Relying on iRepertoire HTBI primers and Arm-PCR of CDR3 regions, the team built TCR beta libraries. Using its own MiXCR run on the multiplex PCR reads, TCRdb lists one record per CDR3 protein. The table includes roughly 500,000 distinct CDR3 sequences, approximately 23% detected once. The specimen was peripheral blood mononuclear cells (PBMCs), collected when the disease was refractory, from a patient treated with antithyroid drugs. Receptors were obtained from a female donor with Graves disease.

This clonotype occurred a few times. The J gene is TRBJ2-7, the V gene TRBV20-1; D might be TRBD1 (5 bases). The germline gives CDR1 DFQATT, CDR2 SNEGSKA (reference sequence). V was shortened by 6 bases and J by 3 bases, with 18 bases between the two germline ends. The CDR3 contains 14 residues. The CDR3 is CSAPPAGINYEQYF. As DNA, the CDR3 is TGCAGTGCCCCACCTGCAGGGATAAACTACGAGCAGTACTTC.

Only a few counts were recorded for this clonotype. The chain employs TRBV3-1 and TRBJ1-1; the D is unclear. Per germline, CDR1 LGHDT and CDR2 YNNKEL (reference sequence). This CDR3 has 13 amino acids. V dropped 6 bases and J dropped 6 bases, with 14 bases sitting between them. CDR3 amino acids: CASSGSPEAEAFF. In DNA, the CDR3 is TGTGCCAGCAGTGGAAGCCCGGAGGCTGAAGCTTTCTTT. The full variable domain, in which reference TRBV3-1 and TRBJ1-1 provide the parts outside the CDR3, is DTAVSQTPKYLVTQMGNDKSIKCEQNLGHDTMYWYKQDSKKFLKIMFSYNNKELIINETVPNRFSPKSPDKAHLNLHINSLELGDSAVYFCASSGSPEAEAFFGQGTRLTVV.

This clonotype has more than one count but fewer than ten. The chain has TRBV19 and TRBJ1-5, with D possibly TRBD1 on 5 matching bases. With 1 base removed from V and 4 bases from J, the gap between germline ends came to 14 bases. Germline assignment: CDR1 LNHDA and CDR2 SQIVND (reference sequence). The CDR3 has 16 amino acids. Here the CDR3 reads CASSIGRVRVNQPQHF. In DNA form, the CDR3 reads TGTGCCAGTAGTATAGGCAGGGTTCGGGTTAATCAGCCCCAGCATTTT. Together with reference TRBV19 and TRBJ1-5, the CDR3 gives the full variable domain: DGGITQSPKYLFRKEGQNVTLSCEQNLNHDAMYWYRQDPGQGLRLIYYSQIVNDFQKGDIAEGYSVSREKKESFPLTVTSAQKNPTAFYLCASSIGRVRVNQPQHFGDGTRLSIL.

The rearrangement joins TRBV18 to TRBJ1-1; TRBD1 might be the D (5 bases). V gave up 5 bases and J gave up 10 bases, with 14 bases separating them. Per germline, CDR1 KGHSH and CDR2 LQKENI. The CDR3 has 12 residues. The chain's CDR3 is CASSGQQGTAFF. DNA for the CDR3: TGTGCCAGCTCAGGGCAGCAAGGGACAGCTTTCTTT. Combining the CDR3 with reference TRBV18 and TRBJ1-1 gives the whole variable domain NAGVMQNPRHLVRRRGQEARLRCSPMKGHSHVYWYRQLPEEGLKFMVYLQKENIIDESGMPKERFSAEFPKEGPSILRIQQVVRGDSAAYFCASSGQQGTAFFGQGTRLTVV.

This chain's CDR3 is CSVGVLTEAFF. DNA of the CDR3: TGCAGCGTTGGGGTCCTCACCGAAGCTTTCTTT. The rearrangement links TRBV29-1 to TRBJ1-1; D gene ambiguous. This CDR3 contains 11 residues. V gave up 4 bases and J gave up 8 bases, with 11 bases separating them. From germline, CDR1 is SQVTM and CDR2 ANQGSEA.

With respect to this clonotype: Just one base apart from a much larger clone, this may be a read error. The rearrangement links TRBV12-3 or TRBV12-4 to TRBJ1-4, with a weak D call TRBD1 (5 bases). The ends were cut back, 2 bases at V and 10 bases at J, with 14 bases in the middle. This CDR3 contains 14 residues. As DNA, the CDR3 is TGTGCCAGCAGTTTACAAGTAGGGGTCGCAAAACTGTTTTTT. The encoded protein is CASSLQVGVAKLFF.

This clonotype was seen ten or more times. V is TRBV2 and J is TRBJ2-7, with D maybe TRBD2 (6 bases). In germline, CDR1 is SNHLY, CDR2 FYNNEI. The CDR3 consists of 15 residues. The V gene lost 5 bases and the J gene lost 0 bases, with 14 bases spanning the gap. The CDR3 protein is CASSPGTQSSYEQYF. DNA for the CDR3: TGTGCCAGCAGTCCCGGGACTCAAAGCTCCTACGAGCAGTACTTC.

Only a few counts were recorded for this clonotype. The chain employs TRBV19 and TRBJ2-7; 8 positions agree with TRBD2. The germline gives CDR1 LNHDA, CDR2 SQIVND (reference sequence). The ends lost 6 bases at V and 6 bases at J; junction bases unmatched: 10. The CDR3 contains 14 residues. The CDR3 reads CASSPGLGASEQYF. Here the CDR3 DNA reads TGTGCCAGTAGCCCGGGACTAGGGGCCTCCGAGCAGTACTTC.